This TCR beta chain was identified during a study of blood T cell repertoires in COVID-19. Assay: immunoSEQ multiplex PCR; the TCRdb copy retains only in-frame clones and omits some. The profile shows about 270,000 clones, about four fifths of them singletons. The V gene lost 0 bases and the J gene lost 10 bases, with 19 bases spanning the gap. CDR3 size: 17 residues. CDR1 LGHDT and CDR2 YNNKEL come from the germline V gene (reference sequence). The sequencing input was peripheral blood. The rearrangement uses TRBV3-1 (or the pseudogene TRBV3-2) and TRBJ1-6; tentative D call: TRBD1 (5 bases). The source is a woman aged 55-70 years with active or convalescent COVID-19. CDR3 DNA: TGTGCCAGCAGCCAAGATTGGGGGGGAGGAGGTCACTCACCCCTCCACTTT. As protein: CASSQDWGGGGHSPLHF.